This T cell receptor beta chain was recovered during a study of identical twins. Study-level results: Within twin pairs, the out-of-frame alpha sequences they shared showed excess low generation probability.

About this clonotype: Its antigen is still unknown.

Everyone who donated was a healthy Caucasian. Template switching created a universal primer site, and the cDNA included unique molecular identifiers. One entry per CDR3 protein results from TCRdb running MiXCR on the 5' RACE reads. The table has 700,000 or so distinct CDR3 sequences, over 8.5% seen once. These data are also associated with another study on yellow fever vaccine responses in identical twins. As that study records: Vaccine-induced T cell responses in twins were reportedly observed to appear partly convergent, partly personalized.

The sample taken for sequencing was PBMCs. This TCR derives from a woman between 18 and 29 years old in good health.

The chain's CDR3 is CANWSGRGGETQYF. The CDR3 DNA reads TGTGCCAATTGGAGCGGGAGGGGAGGAGAGACCCAGTACTTC. V gene TRBV6-1 combines with J gene TRBJ2-5, with 10 nucleotides matching TRBD2. J was trimmed by 4 bases and V by 10 bases; bases with no gene match: 9. This CDR3 has 14 residues. Per the germline V gene, CDR1 is MNHNS and CDR2 is SASEGT.